Only a few counts were recorded for the clone carrying this TCR beta chain. The sample is drawn from a study of OX40 agonist ivuxolimab in advanced cancers. This CDR3 is 14 amino acids long. V lost 0 bases to trimming and J lost 2 bases, with 5 bases between them. CDR1 and CDR2 (germline): SGDLS, YYNGEE. Repertoires were generated with immunoSEQ multiplex PCR, while TCRdb's copy carries only in-frame clones and drops some. This table holds 70,000 to 75,000 clones, around four fifths found once. Sample: CD4+ or CD8+ T cells sorted from blood, taken in a trial of the OX40 agonist ivuxolimab. This sequence originates from an adult with an advanced solid tumor such as melanoma, head and neck, liver or kidney cancer. V usage is TRBV9 and J usage is TRBJ2-2; D not resolved. CDR3 nucleotides: TGTGCCAGCAGCGTAGCGGTAAACACCGGGGAGCTGTTTTTT. This gives the protein CASSVAVNTGELFF.